This T cell receptor beta chain was identified during a study of blood T cell repertoires in COVID-19. The assay was immunoSEQ multiplex PCR, and TCRdb's table has in-frame clones only and misses some. The sample yields around 260,000 clones, about 88% seen once. V was shortened by 4 bases and J by 5 bases, with 11 bases between the two germline ends. This CDR3 contains 14 residues. Germline values: CDR1 MNHEY, CDR2 SVGAGI. Sequences were obtained from peripheral blood. V usage is TRBV6-5 and J usage is TRBJ2-2, with D perhaps TRBD2 (6 bases). This clonotype originated in a woman aged 55-69 years with COVID-19, enrolled during active disease. The CDR3 sequence: CASSLGGFTGELFF. DNA of the CDR3: TGTGCCAGCAGTTTAGGAGGGTTTACCGGGGAGCTGTTTTTT.